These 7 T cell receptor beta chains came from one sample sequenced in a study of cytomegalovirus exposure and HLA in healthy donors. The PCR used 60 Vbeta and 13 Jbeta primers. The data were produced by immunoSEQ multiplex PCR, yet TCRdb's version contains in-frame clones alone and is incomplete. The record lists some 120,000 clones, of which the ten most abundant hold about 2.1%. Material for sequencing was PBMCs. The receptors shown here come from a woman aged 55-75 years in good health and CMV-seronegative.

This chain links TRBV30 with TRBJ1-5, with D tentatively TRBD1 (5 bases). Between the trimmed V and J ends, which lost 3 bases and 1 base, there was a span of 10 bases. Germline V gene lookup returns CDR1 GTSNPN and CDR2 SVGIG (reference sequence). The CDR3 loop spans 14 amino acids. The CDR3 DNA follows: TGTGCCTGGAGGGGGCAGAGAAGCAATCAGCCCCAGCATTTT. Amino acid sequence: CAWRGQRSNQPQHF.

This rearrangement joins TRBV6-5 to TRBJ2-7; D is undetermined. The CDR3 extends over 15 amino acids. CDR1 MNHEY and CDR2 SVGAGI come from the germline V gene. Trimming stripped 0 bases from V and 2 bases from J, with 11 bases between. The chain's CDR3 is CASSYSGRGPYEQYF. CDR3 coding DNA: TGTGCCAGCAGTTACTCGGGTAGAGGTCCCTACGAGCAGTACTTC.

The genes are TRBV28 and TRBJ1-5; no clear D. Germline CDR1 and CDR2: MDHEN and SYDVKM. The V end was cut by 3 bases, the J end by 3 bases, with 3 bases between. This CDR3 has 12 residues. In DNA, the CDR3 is TGTGCCAGCAGTTTGGCCAATCAGCCCCAGCATTTT. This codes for CASSLANQPQHF.

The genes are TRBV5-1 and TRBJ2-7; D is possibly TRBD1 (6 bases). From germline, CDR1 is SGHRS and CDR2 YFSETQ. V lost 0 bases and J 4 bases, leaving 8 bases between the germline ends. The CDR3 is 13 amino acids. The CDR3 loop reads CASSLEDRYEQYF. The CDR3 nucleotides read TGCGCCAGCAGCTTGGAGGACAGATACGAGCAGTACTTC.

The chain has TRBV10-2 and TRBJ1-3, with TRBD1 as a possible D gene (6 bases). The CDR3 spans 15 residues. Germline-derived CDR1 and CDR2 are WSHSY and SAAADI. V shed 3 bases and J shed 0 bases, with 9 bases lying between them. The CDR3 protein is CASSDQGTSGNTIYF. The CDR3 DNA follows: TGCGCCAGCAGTGACCAGGGGACCTCTGGAAACACCATATATTTT.

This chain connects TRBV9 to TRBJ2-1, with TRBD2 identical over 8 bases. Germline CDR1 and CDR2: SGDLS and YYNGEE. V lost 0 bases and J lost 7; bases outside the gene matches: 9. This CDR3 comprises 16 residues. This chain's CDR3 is CASSVAGTRLGNEQFF. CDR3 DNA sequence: TGTGCCAGCAGCGTAGCTGGGACTAGATTAGGTAATGAGCAGTTCTTC. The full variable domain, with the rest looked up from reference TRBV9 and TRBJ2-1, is DSGVTQTPKHLITATGQRVTLRCSPRSGDLSVYWYQQSLDQGLQFLIQYYNGEERAKGNILERFSAQQFPDLHSELNLSSLELGDSALYFCASSVAGTRLGNEQFFGPGTRLTVL.

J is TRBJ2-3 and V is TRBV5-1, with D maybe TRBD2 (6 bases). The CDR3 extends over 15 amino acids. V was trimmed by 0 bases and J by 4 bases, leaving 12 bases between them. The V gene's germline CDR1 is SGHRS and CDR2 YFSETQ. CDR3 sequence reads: CASSLDTGSSDTQYF. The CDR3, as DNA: TGCGCCAGCAGCTTGGACACCGGGAGCTCAGATACGCAGTATTTT.